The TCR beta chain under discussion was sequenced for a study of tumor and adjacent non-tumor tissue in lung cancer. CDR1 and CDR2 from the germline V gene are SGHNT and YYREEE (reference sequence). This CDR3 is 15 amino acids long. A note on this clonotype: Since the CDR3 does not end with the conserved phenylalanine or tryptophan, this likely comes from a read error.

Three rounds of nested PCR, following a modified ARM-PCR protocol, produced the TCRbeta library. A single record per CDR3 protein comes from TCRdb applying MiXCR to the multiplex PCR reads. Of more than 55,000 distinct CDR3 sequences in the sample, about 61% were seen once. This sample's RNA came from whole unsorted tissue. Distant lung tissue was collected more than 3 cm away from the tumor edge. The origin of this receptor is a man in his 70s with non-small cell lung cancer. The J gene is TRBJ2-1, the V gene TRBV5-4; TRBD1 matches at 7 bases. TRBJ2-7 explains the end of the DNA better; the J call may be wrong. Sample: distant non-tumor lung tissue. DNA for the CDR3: TGTGCCAGCAGCGCACAGGGGTATATGAGACAGCAACAGTACATC. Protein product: CASSAQGYMRQQQYI.